Each of the 8 T cell receptor beta chains below was sequenced from the same sample in a study of CD8 T cells in Susac syndrome. Reverse transcription used about 0.5 to 1 ug RNA and random hexamers. TCRdb called the immunoSEQ multiplex PCR reads again in MiXCR, with one record for every CDR3 protein. The data show under 200,000 distinct CDR3 sequences, with 85% to 95% seen just once and 0.1% held by the top ten. The sample taken for sequencing was CD4+ T cells from PBMCs. The origin of the receptors is a human donor in good health.

The gene calls are TRBV2 and TRBJ2-5; TRBD2 matches 12 bases. The CDR3 has 18 residues. The junction had 12 bases not matched to a gene; V was cut back by 5 bases and J by 2 bases. The V gene's germline CDR1 is SNHLY and CDR2 FYNNEI. Here the CDR3 DNA reads TGTGCCAGCAGTAAACTACTAGCGGGGGGAAAAACTCAAGAGACCCAGTACTTC. This encodes CASSKLLAGGKTQETQYF.

This clonotype was picked up one time. The chain combines TRBV5-6 with TRBJ1-1; the D is unclear. CDR1 SGHDT and CDR2 YYEEEE come from the germline V gene. Trimming pared 2 bases from V and 1 base from J, leaving 6 bases between. The CDR3 is 13 amino acids. CDR3 nucleotides: TGTGCCAGCAGCTTAAAACCGAACACTGAAGCTTTCTTT. It specifies CASSLKPNTEAFF.

The DNA of the CDR3 is TGTGCCTGGAGTGTAAACACCATATCCTACAATGAGCAGTTCTTC. It yields the protein CAWSVNTISYNEQFF. The chain recombines TRBV30 with TRBJ2-1; D unclear. This CDR3 spans 15 amino acids. Germline V lookup: CDR1 GTSNPN, CDR2 SVGIG (reference sequence). Trimming removed 0 bases from V and 1 base from J, with 10 bases in between.

The chain links TRBV12-3 or TRBV12-4 to TRBJ2-3; the D gene is possibly TRBD2 (6 bases). CDR3 length: 14 amino acids. The germline V and J ends were trimmed by 7 bases and 8 bases, with 19 bases remaining between them. CDR3 protein: CASNTRGPGGTQYF. The CDR3 region has the DNA TGTGCCAGCAATACAAGAGGGCCCGGGGGTACGCAGTATTTT.

The rearrangement joins TRBV20-1 to TRBJ2-7; 7 bases align to TRBD1. The CDR3 sequence is 15 residues long. V gave up 0 bases and J gave up 7 bases; unmatched junction bases: 12. Germline CDR1 and CDR2: DFQATT and SNEGSKA (reference sequence). The CDR3 DNA follows: TGCAGTGCTAGAGATTTTCAAGGGGGCCAGCTAGAGCAGTACTTC. Translating gives CSARDFQGGQLEQYF.

CDR3 bases: TGTGCCAGCAGTAAGAACACCGGGGAGCTGTTTTTT. Translated, it gives CASSKNTGELFF. This chain links TRBV9 with TRBJ2-2, with unresolved D. V was shortened by 5 bases and J by 1 base, with 3 bases between the two germline ends. The CDR3 has 12 amino acids. Germline V lookup: CDR1 SGDLS, CDR2 YYNGEE.

This rearrangement joins TRBV5-4 to TRBJ2-2; D is uncertain. Germline V gives CDR1 SGHNT, CDR2 YYREEE (reference sequence). V lost 0 bases to trimming and J lost 7 bases, with 7 bases between them. This CDR3 comprises 13 residues. The CDR3: CASSLVAVGELFF. CDR3 sequence (DNA): TGTGCCAGCAGCTTGGTGGCGGTCGGGGAGCTGTTTTTT.

Only a few counts were recorded for this clonotype. The chain uses TRBV20-1 and TRBJ1-1, with 9 bases fitting TRBD1. V lost 6 bases to trimming and J lost 5 bases; unmatched junction nucleotides: 1. Germline-derived CDR1 and CDR2 are DFQATT and SNEGSKA (reference sequence). This CDR3 contains 11 residues. In DNA form, the CDR3 reads TGCAGTGCCGGACAGGGGACTGAAGCTTTCTTT. Amino acids: CSAGQGTEAFF.